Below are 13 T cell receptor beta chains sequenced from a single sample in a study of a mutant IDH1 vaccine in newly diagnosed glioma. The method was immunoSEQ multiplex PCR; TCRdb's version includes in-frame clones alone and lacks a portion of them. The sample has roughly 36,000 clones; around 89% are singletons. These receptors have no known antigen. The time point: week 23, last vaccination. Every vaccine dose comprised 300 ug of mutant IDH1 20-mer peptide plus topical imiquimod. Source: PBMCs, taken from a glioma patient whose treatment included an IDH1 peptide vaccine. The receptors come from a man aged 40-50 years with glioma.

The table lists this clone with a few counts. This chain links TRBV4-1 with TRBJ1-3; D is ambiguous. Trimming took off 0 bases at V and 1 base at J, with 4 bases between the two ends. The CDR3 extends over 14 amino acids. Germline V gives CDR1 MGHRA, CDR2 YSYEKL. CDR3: CASSQEVSGNTIYF. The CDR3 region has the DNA TGCGCCAGCAGCCAAGAGGTTTCTGGAAACACCATATATTTT.

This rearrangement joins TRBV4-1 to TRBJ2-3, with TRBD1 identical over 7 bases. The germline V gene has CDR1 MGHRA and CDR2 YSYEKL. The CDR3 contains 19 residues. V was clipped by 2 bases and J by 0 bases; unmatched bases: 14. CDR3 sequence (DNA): TGCGCCAGCAGCCAAAGTATTACAGGGGCGTCAACTAGCACAGATACGCAGTATTTT. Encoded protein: CASSQSITGASTSTDTQYF.

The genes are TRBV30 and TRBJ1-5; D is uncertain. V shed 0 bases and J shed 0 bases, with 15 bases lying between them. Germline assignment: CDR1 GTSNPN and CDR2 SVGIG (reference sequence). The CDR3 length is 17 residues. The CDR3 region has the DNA TGTGCCTGGAGTGTAAGGGTACAATCGCATAGCAATCAGCCCCAGCATTTT. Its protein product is CAWSVRVQSHSNQPQHF.

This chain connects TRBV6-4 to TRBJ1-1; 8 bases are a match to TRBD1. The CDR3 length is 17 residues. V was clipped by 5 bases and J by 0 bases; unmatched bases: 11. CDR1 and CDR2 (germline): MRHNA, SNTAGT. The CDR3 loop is CASSLTGGSGMNTEAFF. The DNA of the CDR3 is TGTGCCAGCAGTCTAACAGGGGGGTCTGGCATGAACACTGAAGCTTTCTTT.

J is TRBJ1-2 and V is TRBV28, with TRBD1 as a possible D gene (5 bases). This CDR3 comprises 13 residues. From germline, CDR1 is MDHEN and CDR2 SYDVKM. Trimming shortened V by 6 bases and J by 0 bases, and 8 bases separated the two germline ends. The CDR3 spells CASRGRTNYGYTF. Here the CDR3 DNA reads TGTGCCAGCAGGGGACGGACTAACTATGGCTACACCTTC.

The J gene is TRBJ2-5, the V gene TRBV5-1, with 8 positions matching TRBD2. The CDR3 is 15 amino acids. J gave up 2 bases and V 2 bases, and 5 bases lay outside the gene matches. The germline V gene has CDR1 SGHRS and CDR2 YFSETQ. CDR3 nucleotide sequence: TGCGCCAGCAGCTTAAGCGGGAGTGGGCAAGAGACCCAGTACTTC. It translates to CASSLSGSGQETQYF.

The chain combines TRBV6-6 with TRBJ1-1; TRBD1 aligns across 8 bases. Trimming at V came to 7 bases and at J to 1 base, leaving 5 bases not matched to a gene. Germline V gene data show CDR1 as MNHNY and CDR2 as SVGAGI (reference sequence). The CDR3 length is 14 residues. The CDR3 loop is CASTQGAGNTEAFF. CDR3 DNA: TGTGCCAGCACCCAGGGGGCCGGGAACACTGAAGCTTTCTTT.

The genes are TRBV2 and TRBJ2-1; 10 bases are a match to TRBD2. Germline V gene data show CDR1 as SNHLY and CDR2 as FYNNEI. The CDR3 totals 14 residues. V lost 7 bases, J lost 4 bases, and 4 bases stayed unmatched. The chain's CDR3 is CASTAGGLYNEQFF. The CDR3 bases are TGTGCCAGCACAGCGGGAGGGCTATACAATGAGCAGTTCTTC.

Written as DNA, the CDR3 is TGCGCCAGCAGCCCCCTCGGGGTATTAGATACGCAGTATTTT. This encodes CASSPLGVLDTQYF. The chain is built from TRBV4-1 and TRBJ2-3, with D possibly being TRBD2 (5 bases). Trimming took off 4 bases at V and 5 bases at J, with 13 bases between the two ends. This CDR3 has 14 residues. The germline gives CDR1 MGHRA, CDR2 YSYEKL.

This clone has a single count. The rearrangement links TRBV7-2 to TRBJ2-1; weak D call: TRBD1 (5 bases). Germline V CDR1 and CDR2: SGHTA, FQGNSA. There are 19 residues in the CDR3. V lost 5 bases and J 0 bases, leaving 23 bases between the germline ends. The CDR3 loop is CASSQDIWTSSFSYNEQFF. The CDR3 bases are TGTGCCAGCAGCCAAGACATATGGACATCTTCTTTCTCCTACAATGAGCAGTTCTTC.

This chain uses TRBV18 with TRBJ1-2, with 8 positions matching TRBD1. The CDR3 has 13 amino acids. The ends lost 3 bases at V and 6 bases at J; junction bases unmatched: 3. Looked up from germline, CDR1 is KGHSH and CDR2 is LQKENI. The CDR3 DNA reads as TGTGCCAGCTCACCGCAGGGGGCCGATGGCTACACCTTC. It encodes CASSPQGADGYTF.

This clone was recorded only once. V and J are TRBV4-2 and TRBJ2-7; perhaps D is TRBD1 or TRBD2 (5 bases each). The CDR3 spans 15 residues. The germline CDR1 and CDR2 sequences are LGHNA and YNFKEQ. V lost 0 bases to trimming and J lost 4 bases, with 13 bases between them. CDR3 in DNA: TGTGCCAGCAGCCAAGATCCGGGGACCACATACGAGCAGTACTTC. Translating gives CASSQDPGTTYEQYF.

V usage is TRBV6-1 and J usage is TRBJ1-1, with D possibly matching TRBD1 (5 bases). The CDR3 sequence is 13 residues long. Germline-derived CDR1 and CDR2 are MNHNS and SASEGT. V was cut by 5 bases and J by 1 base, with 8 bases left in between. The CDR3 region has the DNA TGTGCCAGCAGTCGAGACAGGAACACTGAAGCTTTCTTT. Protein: CASSRDRNTEAFF.